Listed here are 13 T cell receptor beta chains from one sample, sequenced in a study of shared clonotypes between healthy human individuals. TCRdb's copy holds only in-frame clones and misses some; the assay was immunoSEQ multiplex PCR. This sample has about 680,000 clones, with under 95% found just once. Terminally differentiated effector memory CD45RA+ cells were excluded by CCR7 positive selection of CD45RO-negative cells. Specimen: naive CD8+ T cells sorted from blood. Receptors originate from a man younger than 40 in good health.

CDR3 DNA sequence: TGTGCCAGCAGCGAAATATTTTCAGGGGGAACTGAAGCTTTCTTT. Encoded protein: CASSEIFSGGTEAFF. The J gene is TRBJ1-1, the V gene TRBV5-5, with 7 bases fitting TRBD1. The CDR3 has 15 amino acids. Germline CDR1 is SGHKS and CDR2 is YYEKEE (reference sequence). V lost 4 bases and J lost 5; bases outside the gene matches: 11.

The DNA for the CDR3 is TGTGCCACCAGCAGAGATAACAGAGACAATCAGCCCCAGCATTTT. Amino acid sequence: CATSRDNRDNQPQHF. V gene TRBV15 combines with J gene TRBJ1-5, with D unclear. CDR3 size: 15 residues. Germline loops: CDR1 LNHNV, CDR2 YYDKDF (reference sequence). V was shortened by 0 bases and J by 3 bases, with 9 bases between the two germline ends.

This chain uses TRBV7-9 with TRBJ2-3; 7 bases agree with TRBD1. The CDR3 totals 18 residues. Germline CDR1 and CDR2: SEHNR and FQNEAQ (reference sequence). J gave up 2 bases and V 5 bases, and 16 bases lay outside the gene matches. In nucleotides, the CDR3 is TGTGCCAGCAGCGGACGAGCCGAGGGAAGGGGGCACACAGATACGCAGTATTTT. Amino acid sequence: CASSGRAEGRGHTDTQYF. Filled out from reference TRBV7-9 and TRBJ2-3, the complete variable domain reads DTGVSQNPRHKITKRGQNVTFRCDPISEHNRLYWYRQTLGQGPEFLTYFQNEAQLEKSRLLSDRFSAERPKGSFSTLEIQRTEQGDSAMYLCASSGRAEGRGHTDTQYFGPGTRLTVL.

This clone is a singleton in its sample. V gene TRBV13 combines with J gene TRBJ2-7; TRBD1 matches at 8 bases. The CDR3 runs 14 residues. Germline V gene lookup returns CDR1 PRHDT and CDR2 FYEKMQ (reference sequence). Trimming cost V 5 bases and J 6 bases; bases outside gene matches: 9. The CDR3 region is CASSTGTGPFEQYF. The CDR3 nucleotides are TGTGCCAGCAGCACCGGGACAGGTCCTTTCGAGCAGTACTTC.

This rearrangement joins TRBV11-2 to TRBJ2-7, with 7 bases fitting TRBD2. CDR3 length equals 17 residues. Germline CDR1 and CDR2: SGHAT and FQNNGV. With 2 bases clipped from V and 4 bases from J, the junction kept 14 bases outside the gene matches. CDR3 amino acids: CASSLTASGAEGYEQYF. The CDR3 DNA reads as TGTGCCAGCAGCTTAACGGCTAGCGGAGCTGAAGGGTACGAGCAGTACTTC.

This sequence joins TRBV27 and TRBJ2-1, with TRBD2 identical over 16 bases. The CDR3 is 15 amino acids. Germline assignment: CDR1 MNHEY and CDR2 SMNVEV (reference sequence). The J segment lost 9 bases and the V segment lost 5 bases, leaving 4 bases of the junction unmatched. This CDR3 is CASSPGLAGGSEQFF. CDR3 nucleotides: TGTGCCAGCAGTCCGGGACTAGCGGGAGGGAGTGAGCAGTTCTTC.

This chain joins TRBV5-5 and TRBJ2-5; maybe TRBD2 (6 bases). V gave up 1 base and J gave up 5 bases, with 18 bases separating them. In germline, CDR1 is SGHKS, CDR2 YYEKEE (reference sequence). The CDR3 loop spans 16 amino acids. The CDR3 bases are TGTGCCAGCAGCTTGTGGGGGGTGGCTAGCCGGGAGACCCAGTACTTC. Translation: CASSLWGVASRETQYF.

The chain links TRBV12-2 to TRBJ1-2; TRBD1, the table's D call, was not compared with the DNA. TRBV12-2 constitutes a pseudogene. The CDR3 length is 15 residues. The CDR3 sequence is CASRFWGRANYGYTF. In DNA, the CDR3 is TGTGCAAGTCGCTTTTGGGGGCGGGCTAACTATGGCTACACCTTC.

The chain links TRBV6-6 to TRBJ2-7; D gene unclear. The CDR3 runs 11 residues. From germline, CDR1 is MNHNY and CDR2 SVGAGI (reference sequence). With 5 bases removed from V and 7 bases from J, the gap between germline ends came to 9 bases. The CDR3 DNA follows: TGTGCCAGCAGTGTGTCCCTAGAGCAGTACTTC. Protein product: CASSVSLEQYF.

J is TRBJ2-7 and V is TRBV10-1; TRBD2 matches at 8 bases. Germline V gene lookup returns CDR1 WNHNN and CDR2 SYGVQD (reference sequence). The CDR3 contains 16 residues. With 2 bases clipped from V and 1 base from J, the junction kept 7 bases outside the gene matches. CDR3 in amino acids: CASSEGSGGPSYEQYF. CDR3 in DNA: TGCGCCAGCAGTGAGGGCTCGGGAGGGCCGTCCTACGAGCAGTACTTC.

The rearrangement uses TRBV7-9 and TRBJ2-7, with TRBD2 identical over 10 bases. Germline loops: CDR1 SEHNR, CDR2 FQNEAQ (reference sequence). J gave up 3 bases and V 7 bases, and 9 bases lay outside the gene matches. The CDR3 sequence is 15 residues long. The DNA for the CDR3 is TGTGCCAGCACCCCCGGAGCTAGCGGGAGCTACGAGCAGTACTTC. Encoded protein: CASTPGASGSYEQYF.

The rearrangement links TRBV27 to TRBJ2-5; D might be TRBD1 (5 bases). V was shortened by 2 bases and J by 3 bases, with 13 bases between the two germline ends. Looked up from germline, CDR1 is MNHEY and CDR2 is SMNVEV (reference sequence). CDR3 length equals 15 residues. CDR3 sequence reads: CASSLGAQPKETQYF. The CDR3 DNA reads TGTGCCAGCAGTTTAGGGGCACAGCCTAAAGAGACCCAGTACTTC.

CDR3 sequence (DNA): TGTGCCAGCAGCAGGGGGGTCGAAGCTTTCTTT. It specifies CASSRGVEAFF. This rearrangement joins TRBV27 to TRBJ1-1; the match to TRBD1 covers 7 bases. Looked up from germline, CDR1 is MNHEY and CDR2 is SMNVEV (reference sequence). The CDR3 extends over 11 amino acids. The V and J ends lost 6 bases and 8 bases, in that order; junction bases with no gene match: 3.